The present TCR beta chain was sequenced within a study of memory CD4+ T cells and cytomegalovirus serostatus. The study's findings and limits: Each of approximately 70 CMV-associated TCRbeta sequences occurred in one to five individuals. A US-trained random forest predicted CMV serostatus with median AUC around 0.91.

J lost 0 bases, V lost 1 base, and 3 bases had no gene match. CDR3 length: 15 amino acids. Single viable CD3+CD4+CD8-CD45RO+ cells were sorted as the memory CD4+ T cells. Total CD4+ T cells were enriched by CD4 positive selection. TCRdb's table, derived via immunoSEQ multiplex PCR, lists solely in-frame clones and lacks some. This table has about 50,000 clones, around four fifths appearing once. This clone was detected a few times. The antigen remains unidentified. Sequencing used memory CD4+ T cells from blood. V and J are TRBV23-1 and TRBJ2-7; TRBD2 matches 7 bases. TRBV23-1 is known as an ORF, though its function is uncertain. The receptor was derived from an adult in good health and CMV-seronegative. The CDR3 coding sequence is TGCGCCAGCAGTCAATTGGGCGGGAGCTCCTACGAGCAGTACTTC. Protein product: CASSQLGGSSYEQYF.